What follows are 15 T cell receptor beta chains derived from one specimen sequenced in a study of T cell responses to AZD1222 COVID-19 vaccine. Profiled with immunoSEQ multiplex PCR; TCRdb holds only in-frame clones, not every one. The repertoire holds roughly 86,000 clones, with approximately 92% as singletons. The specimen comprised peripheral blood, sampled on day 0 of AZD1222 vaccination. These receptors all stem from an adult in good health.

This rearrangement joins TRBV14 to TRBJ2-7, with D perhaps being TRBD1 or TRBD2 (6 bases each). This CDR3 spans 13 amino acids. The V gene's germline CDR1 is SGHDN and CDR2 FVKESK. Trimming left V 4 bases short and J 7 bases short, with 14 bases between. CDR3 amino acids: CASSPGGPWEQYF. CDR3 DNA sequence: TGTGCCAGCAGCCCTGGGGGGCCGTGGGAGCAGTACTTC.

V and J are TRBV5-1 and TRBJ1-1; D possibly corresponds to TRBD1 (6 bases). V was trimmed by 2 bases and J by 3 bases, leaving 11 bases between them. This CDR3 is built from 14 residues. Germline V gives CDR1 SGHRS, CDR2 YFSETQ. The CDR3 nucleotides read TGCGCCAGCAGCTTCCAGGGGCACGACACTGAAGCTTTCTTT. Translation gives CASSFQGHDTEAFF.

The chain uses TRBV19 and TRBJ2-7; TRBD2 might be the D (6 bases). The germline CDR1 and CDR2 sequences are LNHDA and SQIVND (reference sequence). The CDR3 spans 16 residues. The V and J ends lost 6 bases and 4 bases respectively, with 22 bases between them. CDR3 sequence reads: CASSGSNFPSGYEQYF. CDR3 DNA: TGTGCCAGTAGCGGGAGCAACTTCCCCTCTGGGTACGAGCAGTACTTC.

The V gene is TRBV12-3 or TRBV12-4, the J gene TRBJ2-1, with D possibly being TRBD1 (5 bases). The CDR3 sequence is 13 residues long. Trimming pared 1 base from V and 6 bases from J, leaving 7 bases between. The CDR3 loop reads CASSLGQGNEQFF. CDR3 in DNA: TGTGCCAGCAGTTTAGGGCAGGGCAATGAGCAGTTCTTC.

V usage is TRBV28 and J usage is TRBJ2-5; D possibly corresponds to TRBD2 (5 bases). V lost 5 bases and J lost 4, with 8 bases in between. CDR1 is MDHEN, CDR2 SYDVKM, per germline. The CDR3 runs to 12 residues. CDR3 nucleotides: TGTGCCAGCAGTATCCGGGGAGAGACCCAGTACTTC. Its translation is CASSIRGETQYF.

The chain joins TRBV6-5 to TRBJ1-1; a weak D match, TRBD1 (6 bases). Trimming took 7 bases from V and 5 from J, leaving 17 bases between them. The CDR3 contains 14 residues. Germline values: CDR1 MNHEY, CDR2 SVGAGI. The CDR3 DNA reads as TGTGCCAGCACCTGGACAGCGGGAGGGACTGAAGCTTTCTTT. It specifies CASTWTAGGTEAFF.

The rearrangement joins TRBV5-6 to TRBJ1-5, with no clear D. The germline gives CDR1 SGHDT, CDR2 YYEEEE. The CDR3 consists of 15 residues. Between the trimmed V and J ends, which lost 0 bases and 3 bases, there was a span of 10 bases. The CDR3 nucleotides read TGTGCCAGCAGCTTGGCCGGCAGGAACAATCAGCCCCAGCATTTT. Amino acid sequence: CASSLAGRNNQPQHF.

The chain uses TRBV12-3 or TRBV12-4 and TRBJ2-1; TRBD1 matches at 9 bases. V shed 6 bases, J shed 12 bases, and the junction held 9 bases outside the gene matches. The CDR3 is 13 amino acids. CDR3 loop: CASSTDRGRVQFF. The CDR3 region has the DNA TGTGCCAGCAGCACGGACAGGGGAAGGGTGCAGTTCTTC.

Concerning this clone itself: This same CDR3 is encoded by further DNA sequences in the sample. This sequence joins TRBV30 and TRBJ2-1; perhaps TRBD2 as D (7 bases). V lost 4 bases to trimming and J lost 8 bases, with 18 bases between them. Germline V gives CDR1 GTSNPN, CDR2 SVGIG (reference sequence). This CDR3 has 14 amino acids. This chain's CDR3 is CAWTKGGPIYEQFF. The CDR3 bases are TGTGCCTGGACTAAGGGGGGGCCTATCTATGAGCAGTTCTTC.

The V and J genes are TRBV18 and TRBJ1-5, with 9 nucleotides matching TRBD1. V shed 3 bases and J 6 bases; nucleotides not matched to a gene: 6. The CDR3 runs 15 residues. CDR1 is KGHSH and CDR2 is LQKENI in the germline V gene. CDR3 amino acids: CASSPRTGEGQPQHF. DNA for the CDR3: TGTGCCAGCTCACCTAGGACAGGGGAAGGTCAGCCCCAGCATTTT. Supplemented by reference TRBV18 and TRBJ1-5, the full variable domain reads NAGVMQNPRHLVRRRGQEARLRCSPMKGHSHVYWYRQLPEEGLKFMVYLQKENIIDESGMPKERFSAEFPKEGPSILRIQQVVRGDSAAYFCASSPRTGEGQPQHFGDGTRLSIL.

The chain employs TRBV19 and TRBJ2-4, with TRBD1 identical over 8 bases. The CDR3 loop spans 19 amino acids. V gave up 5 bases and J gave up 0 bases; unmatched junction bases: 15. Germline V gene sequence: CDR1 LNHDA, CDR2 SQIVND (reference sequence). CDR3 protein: CASSRPGTGQTLAKNIQYF. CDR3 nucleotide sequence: TGTGCCAGTAGTCGCCCGGGGACAGGCCAAACGTTAGCCAAAAACATTCAGTACTTC.

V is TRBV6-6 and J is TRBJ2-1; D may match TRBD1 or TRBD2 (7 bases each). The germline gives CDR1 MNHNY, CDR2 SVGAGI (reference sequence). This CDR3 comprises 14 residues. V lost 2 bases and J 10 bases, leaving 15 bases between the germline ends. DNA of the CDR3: TGTGCCAGCAGTTACCAGGGGGGGCTCACGGAGCAGTTCTTC. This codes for CASSYQGGLTEQFF.

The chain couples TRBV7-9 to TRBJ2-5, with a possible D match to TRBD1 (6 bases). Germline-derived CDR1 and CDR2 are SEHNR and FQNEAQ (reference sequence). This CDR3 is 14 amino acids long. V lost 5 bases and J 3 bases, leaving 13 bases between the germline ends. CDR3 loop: CASSLGQTKETQYF. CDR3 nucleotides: TGTGCCAGCAGCCTTGGACAGACCAAAGAGACCCAGTACTTC.

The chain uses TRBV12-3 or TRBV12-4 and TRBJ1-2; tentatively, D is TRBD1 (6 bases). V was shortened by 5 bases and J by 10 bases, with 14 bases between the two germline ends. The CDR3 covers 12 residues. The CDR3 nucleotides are TGTGCCAGCAGTCCCTACGGACAGATCTACACCTTC. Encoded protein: CASSPYGQIYTF.

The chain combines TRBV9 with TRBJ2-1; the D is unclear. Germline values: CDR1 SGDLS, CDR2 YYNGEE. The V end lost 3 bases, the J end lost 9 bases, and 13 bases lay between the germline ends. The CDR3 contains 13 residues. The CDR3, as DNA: TGTGCCAGCAGCGAGTCGTCCTCCGCTGAGCAGTTCTTC. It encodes CASSESSSAEQFF.